This T cell receptor beta chain stems from a study of cytomegalovirus exposure and HLA in healthy donors. A note on this clone: What it recognizes is unknown.

The CDR3 totals 16 residues. Unmatched junction bases numbered 13, after V lost 4 bases and J lost 6 bases. CDR1 and CDR2 (germline): ENHRY, SYGVKD. Regarding the study as a whole: The finding came from a later analysis; first-cohort TCR clusters tended to co-occur in the roughly 120 validation repertoires. TCR sequences were mostly rare, though some public TCRs occurred in many donors.

Only in-frame clones appear in the TCRdb table, and some are missing; sequencing was by immunoSEQ multiplex PCR. The sample consists of 260,000 or so clones, around 89% of them appearing once. This receptor was taken from a woman aged 18 to 35 in good health and CMV-seronegative. The chain couples TRBV10-3 to TRBJ1-2; TRBD1 agrees at 8 bases. The sequenced sample consisted of PBMCs. CDR3 nucleotide sequence: TGTGCCATCAGTGCGATAGGTTCCGGACAGGGACATGGCTACACCTTC. Encoded protein: CAISAIGSGQGHGYTF.